What follows is one TCR beta chain and its context. Its antigen is unidentified. Profiling relied on immunoSEQ multiplex PCR, and the TCRdb table lists in-frame clones only, not all of them. The table lists more than 110,000 clones, nearly 95% of them singletons. This specimen comes from a study of T cell responses to AZD1222 COVID-19 vaccine. Overall study: Second doses at about 4 or about 12 weeks were pooled.

General study findings and limits: Repertoire sampling occurred only after the peak T cell response. Researchers report vaccine-associated CD4 TCRs spanning spike, with dominance at 160-218 and 743-854. White British ancestry dominated among donors, who included more females, and clonal diversity was possibly underestimated.

Sequences were derived from peripheral blood, sampled on day 0 of AZD1222 vaccination. The TCR was taken from an adult in good health.

In DNA, the CDR3 is TGTGCCAGCAGTGAATCCAGGGAGAGCAACTATGGCTACACCTTC. This translates into CASSESRESNYGYTF. V is TRBV2 and J is TRBJ1-2; D may be TRBD1 (5 bases). Per the germline V gene, CDR1 is SNHLY and CDR2 is FYNNEI. The CDR3 runs 15 residues. Trimming cost V 2 bases and J 2 bases, with 12 bases left between them.